This T cell receptor beta chain emerged from a study of monozygotic twins with inflammatory bowel disease. TCRdb re-called the 5' RACE reads, yielding one record per CDR3 amino acid sequence without DNA. The sample spans 350,000 to 550,000 distinct CDR3 sequences; the ten largest clones claim 2.4%. The CDR3 is made up of 14 amino acids. Germline lookup yields CDR1 MNHNS and CDR2 SASEGT. The chain carries TRBV6-1 and TRBJ2-5. The sample taken for sequencing was blood. The clonotype originates from a human donor with ulcerative colitis or Crohn's disease, or a healthy co-twin of an affected twin (not recorded which). CDR3 protein: CASSVHGYQETQYF.